This is a list of T cell receptor beta chains from one sample in a study of blood T cell repertoires in COVID-19. Clones were read by immunoSEQ multiplex PCR, and TCRdb kept only the in-frame ones, dropping some. The data contain 250,000 to 300,000 clones, around four fifths of them seen just once; the ten biggest clones take up 4.6%. What was sequenced was peripheral blood. The receptors shown here come from a man aged 55-75 years who had recovered from COVID-19. The CDR3 runs from the conserved cysteine through the conserved F or W. Clone size appears in some rows only: once, few, many, or a class for an expanded clone.

v_gene	abundance	j_gene	CDR3aa
TRBV7-7	NA	TRBJ2-1	CASSYDRTTNEQFF
TRBV6-5	NA	TRBJ2-7	CASRSGGSSYEQYF
TRBV3-1/TRBV3-2	few	TRBJ1-5	CASSKNRNQPQHF
TRBV5-1	NA	TRBJ2-1	CASSPRGLADSNEQFF
TRBV3-1/TRBV3-2	NA	TRBJ1-6	CASSKRGNSYNSPLHF
TRBV29-1	NA	TRBJ2-5	CSASTGGVQETQYF
TRBV27	NA	TRBJ2-4	CASKGLREGNHIQYF
TRBV5-1	few	TRBJ2-7	CASSDISAGYEQYF
TRBV5-6	NA	TRBJ2-5	CASSVGQGQTQYF
TRBV11-2	NA	TRBJ2-2	CASRGQGNTGELFF
TRBV19	NA	TRBJ1-1	CASIGGGVTEAFF
TRBV5-1	NA	TRBJ1-1	CASREGQRNTEAFF
TRBV27	NA	TRBJ1-1	CASSSRGDRGNTEAFF